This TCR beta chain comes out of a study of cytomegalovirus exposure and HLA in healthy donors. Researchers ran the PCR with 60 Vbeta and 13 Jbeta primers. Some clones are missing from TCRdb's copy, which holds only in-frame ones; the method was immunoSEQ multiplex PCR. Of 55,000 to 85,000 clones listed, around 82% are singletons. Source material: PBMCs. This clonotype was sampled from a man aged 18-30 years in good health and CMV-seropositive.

CDR3: CASSLADTSYEQYF. In DNA form, the CDR3 reads TGTGCCAGCAGCTTGGCGGACACCTCCTACGAGCAGTACTTC. This chain connects TRBV5-8 to TRBJ2-7, with D possibly being TRBD1 (5 bases). This CDR3 spans 14 amino acids. CDR1 and CDR2 from the germline V gene are SGHTS and YDEGEE. Between the trimmed V and J ends, which lost 0 bases and 0 bases, there was a span of 7 bases.